Listed below are T cell receptor beta chains from one sample, sequenced in a study of response to subunit inactivated influenza vaccine. TCRdb reprocessed the RT-PCR reads with MiXCR, giving one entry per CDR3 protein. The repertoire has about 520,000 distinct CDR3 sequences, approximately 7.3% of them found once; the top ten carry under 15%. Here the sequenced sample was PBMCs from blood, taken 23 to 25 months after vaccination. The source of these receptors is a man aged 45 to 70 who received an inactivated influenza vaccine. CDR3s include the opening cysteine and the closing phenylalanine or tryptophan. A D gene is named only where the DNA matches it firmly. Size tells how often a clone was seen (once, few, many) or the class of an expanded clone, and some rows leave it out.

d_call clone_size j_call v_call cdr3_nt cdr3_aa
TRBD2 few TRBJ2-5 TRBV6-2/TRBV6-3 TGTGCCAGCACTAGACTAGCGGGACAAGAGACCCAGTACTTC CASTRLAGQETQYF
- many TRBJ2-5 TRBV4-3 TGCGCCAGCAGCCAAGAGCTACCAAGAAAAGAGACCCAGTACTTC CASSQELPRKETQYF
TRBD2 - TRBJ2-2 TRBV7-2 TGTGCCAGCAGCGCGAGAGCGGGGGGGCGGACCGGGGAGCTGTTTTTT CASSARAGGRTGELFF
- many TRBJ2-1 TRBV6-4 TGTGCCAGCAGTGCGGCGCCGGGAGCCTACAATGAGCAGTTCTTC CASSAAPGAYNEQFF
- few TRBJ2-2 TRBV7-3 TGTGCCAGCAGCTCCGGAGGTCCCGGGGAGCTGTTTTTT CASSSGGPGELFF
TRBD1 many TRBJ1-1 TRBV30 TGTGCCTGGAGTGTACGGAAGGGGGCTTGGAGGGCTTTCTTT CAWSVRKGAWRAFF
TRBD1 - TRBJ1-1 TRBV12-3/TRBV12-4 TGTGCCAGCAGTCGACAGGGGTTCACTGAAGCTTTCTTT CASSRQGFTEAFF
TRBD2 few TRBJ2-7 TRBV20-1 TGCAGCGGTAGCGGGAACTCCTACGAGCAGTACTTC CSGSGNSYEQYF
- - TRBJ2-7 TRBV7-9 TGTGCCAGCAGCTACAGCTTCTCCTACGAGCAGTACTTC CASSYSFSYEQYF
- few TRBJ1-6 TRBV14 TGTGCCAGCAGCCGGACAAGATATAATTCACCCCTCCACTTT CASSRTRYNSPLHF
TRBD2 - TRBJ2-1 TRBV6-5 TGTGCCAGCAGTTACCCCCCTAGGCCGGGACTAGCCTACAATGAGCAGTTCTTC CASSYPPRPGLAYNEQFF
- few TRBJ2-2 TRBV7-9 TGTGCCAGCGGACCCCTGCCCACCGGGGAGCTGTTTTTT CASGPLPTGELFF
TRBD1 - TRBJ2-1 TRBV28 TGTGCCAGCAGTTCCCCATCAACCGGGACAGAGTTCTTC CASSSPSTGTEFF
TRBD1 - TRBJ1-4 TRBV12-3/TRBV12-4 TGTGCCAGCAACCCGCCGGACAGGGTCAATGAAAAACTGTTTTTT CASNPPDRVNEKLFF
TRBD1 few TRBJ1-2 TRBV15 TGTGCCACCAGCAGAGGACAGGGTGCCTATGGCTACACCTTC CATSRGQGAYGYTF
TRBD2 few TRBJ2-3 TRBV15 TGTGCCTTTGCACTGGCGGGGGGCGGAGATACGCAGTATTTT CAFALAGGGDTQYF
- few TRBJ1-4 TRBV7-9 TGTGCCAGCACCCCATTAGTGAGTCCGAATGAAAAACTGTTTTTT CASTPLVSPNEKLFF
TRBD1 few TRBJ2-3 TRBV27 TGTGCCAGCACCACGACAGGGGGCTACACAGATACGCAGTATTTT CASTTTGGYTDTQYF
- many TRBJ2-1 TRBV28 TGTGCCAGCAGTCCCCCGGGACACCGGGACAATGAGCAGTTCTTC CASSPPGHRDNEQFF
TRBD1 many TRBJ1-4 TRBV5-1 TGCGCCAGCAGCGTTTCCGGGACAGAGGGTGAAAAACTGTTTTTT CASSVSGTEGEKLFF
- - TRBJ2-2 TRBV6-5 TGTGCCAGCAGTTATGCGGCCTCCGGGGAGCTGTTTTTT CASSYAASGELFF
TRBD1 - TRBJ1-4 TRBV12-3/TRBV12-4 TGTGCCAGCAGTTTAAGGGTTAGACAGGGCGCCGAAAAACTGTTTTTT CASSLRVRQGAEKLFF
TRBD1 few TRBJ2-1 TRBV7-2 TGTGCCAGCAGCGGGGGACAGGGGGCCTCCAATGAGCAGTTCTTC CASSGGQGASNEQFF
- few TRBJ2-2 TRBV5-1 TGCGCCAGCAGCAGCATGGGAGGTTCCGGGGAGCTGTTTTTT CASSSMGGSGELFF
TRBD1 many TRBJ2-2 TRBV29-1 TGCAGCGCTTCTGCCACAGGACAGGGGTTTTCCGGGGAGCTGTTTTTT CSASATGQGFSGELFF
- - TRBJ2-2 TRBV27 TGTGCCAGCAGTTTGAGACGCTCAGGGGCAGGGAACACCGGGGAGCTGTTTTTT CASSLRRSGAGNTGELFF
- many TRBJ2-1 TRBV10-2 TGCGCCAGCACTTGGACAGCAAACAATGAGCAGTTCTTC CASTWTANNEQFF
- many TRBJ2-2 TRBV3-1 TGTGCCAGCAGGTACGGGAGTTCGAACACCGGGGAGCTGTTTTTT CASRYGSSNTGELFF
- - TRBJ1-5 TRBV2 TGTGCCAGCAGGGAGGAGCTTAGCAATCAGCCCCAGCATTTT CASREELSNQPQHF
- many TRBJ2-5 TRBV18 TGTGCCAGCTCACCTAGAAACCAAGAGACCCAGTACTTC CASSPRNQETQYF
TRBD1 few TRBJ2-7 TRBV10-3 TGTGCCATCAGAGACAGGGTTGGATCCTACGAGCAGTACTTC CAIRDRVGSYEQYF